Listed below are T cell receptor beta chains from one sample, sequenced in a study of CD4 T cells in relation to SARS-CoV-2 and coronaviruses. Their target antigens are unknown. Assay used: immunoSEQ multiplex PCR; TCRdb lists only in-frame clones, some missing. Of about 37,000 clones listed, more than 65% are singletons. The specimen was naive CD4+ T cells from PBMCs, cultured in vitro. The receptors shown here come from an adult with COVID-19. The CDR3 runs from the conserved cysteine through the conserved F or W. A D gene is named only where the DNA matches it firmly. Expanded clones get a size class; other rows say once, few or many, or leave the size out.

d_gene,j_gene,len,v_gene,abundance,CDR3aa,CDR3nt
NA,TRBJ2-2,13,TRBV29-1,NA,CSVVLTNTGELFF,TGCAGCGTTGTCCTAACGAACACCGGGGAGCTGTTTTTT
NA,TRBJ1-4,15,TRBV15,NA,CATSRRTGTNEKLFF,TGTGCCACCAGCAGGCGCACAGGGACTAATGAAAAACTGTTTTTT
NA,TRBJ1-2,15,TRBV4-1,once,CASSQKGGRNYGYTF,TGCGCCAGCAGCCAAAAAGGTGGACGGAACTATGGCTACACCTTC
NA,TRBJ2-2,13,TRBV7-3,NA,CASSPGGTGELFF,TGTGCCAGCAGCCCCGGGGGAACCGGGGAGCTGTTTTTT
NA,TRBJ1-1,19,TRBV7-8,NA,CASSLGLGRLSGPNTEAFF,TGTGCCAGCAGCTTAGGGTTGGGACGCCTCTCTGGGCCGAACACTGAAGCTTTCTTT
NA,TRBJ2-2,18,TRBV28,few,CASSVLTGTRRTTGELFF,TGTGCCAGCAGCGTGTTGACAGGTACCAGACGGACCACCGGGGAGCTGTTTTTT
NA,TRBJ2-2,16,TRBV9,NA,CASSPTRPPNTGELFF,TGTGCCAGCAGCCCTACTCGGCCACCGAACACCGGGGAGCTGTTTTTT
NA,TRBJ2-3,16,TRBV24-1,NA,CATSDSAGPSTDTQYF,TGTGCCACCAGTGATTCGGCAGGGCCTAGCACAGATACGCAGTATTTT
NA,TRBJ2-3,14,TRBV30,NA,CAWSYSGGTDTQYF,TGTGCCTGGAGTTACAGCGGAGGCACAGATACGCAGTATTTT
TRBD1,TRBJ2-1,16,TRBV7-6,NA,CASSALGTGLRNEQFF,TGTGCCAGCAGCGCGCTCGGGACAGGGCTTCGGAATGAGCAGTTCTTC
TRBD2,TRBJ2-2,17,TRBV10-3,NA,CAISEGRAGGPDGELFF,TGTGCCATCAGTGAAGGTCGAGCGGGAGGGCCGGACGGGGAGCTGTTTTTT
NA,TRBJ1-2,14,TRBV4-1,NA,CASSQVGDFYGYTF,TGCGCCAGCAGCCAAGTTGGCGACTTCTATGGCTACACCTTC
NA,TRBJ2-6,14,TRBV5-1,NA,CASGTLPGANVLTF,TGCGCCAGCGGGACGCTCCCTGGGGCCAACGTCCTGACTTTC
TRBD2,TRBJ2-1,19,TRBV20-1,NA,CSASQAGGPTVGSYNEQFF,TGCAGTGCTAGTCAAGCGGGAGGCCCCACCGTGGGTTCGTACAATGAGCAGTTCTTC
TRBD1,TRBJ2-5,16,TRBV7-9,once,CASSSSGTGLEETQYF,TGTGCCAGCAGCTCTTCCGGGACAGGTTTAGAAGAGACCCAGTACTTC
NA,TRBJ2-1,14,TRBV9,NA,CASSVEVSGYEQFF,TGTGCCAGCAGCGTAGAGGTGTCAGGCTATGAGCAGTTCTTC
TRBD1,TRBJ1-3,16,TRBV28,NA,CASSPPGQGSGNTIYF,TGTGCCAGCAGTCCACCGGGACAGGGCTCTGGAAACACCATATATTTT
TRBD1,TRBJ2-2,18,TRBV11-3,NA,CASSLGDRLSSKAGELFF,TGTGCCAGCAGCTTAGGGGACAGACTGTCGAGTAAGGCCGGGGAGCTGTTTTTT
TRBD2,TRBJ2-7,15,TRBV19,NA,CASSIASGAVHEQYF,TGTGCCAGTAGTATAGCTAGCGGCGCGGTCCACGAGCAGTACTTC
TRBD1,TRBJ1-1,14,TRBV5-6,NA,CASSWGQGNTEAFF,TGTGCCAGCAGCTGGGGACAGGGGAACACTGAAGCTTTCTTT
TRBD1,TRBJ2-7,14,TRBV5-1,once,CASSLRTGGYEQYF,TGCGCCAGCAGCTTGAGGACAGGGGGGTACGAGCAGTACTTC
NA,TRBJ1-4,14,TRBV6-1,NA,CASSEGGTVEKLFF,TGTGCCAGCAGTGAAGGAGGGACGGTTGAAAAACTGTTTTTT
NA,TRBJ2-2,16,TRBV6-2/TRBV6-3,NA,CASSYTATVNTGELFF,TGTGCCAGCAGTTATACTGCTACCGTCAACACCGGGGAGCTGTTTTTT
TRBD1,TRBJ1-2,13,TRBV7-2,NA,CASSSDRSSGYTF,TGTGCCAGCAGCTCGGACAGGAGCTCGGGCTACACCTTC
NA,TRBJ1-1,13,TRBV11-2,NA,CASRVTGLPEAFF,TGTGCCAGCAGAGTTACAGGGTTACCTGAAGCTTTCTTT
TRBD2,TRBJ2-1,15,TRBV24-1,NA,CATSDQGLAQYEQFF,TGTGCCACCAGTGATCAGGGACTAGCTCAGTATGAGCAGTTCTTC
NA,TRBJ2-1,16,TRBV7-3,NA,CASSLTAGFTINEQFF,TGTGCCAGCAGCTTAACTGCAGGTTTTACAATCAATGAGCAGTTCTTC
TRBD1,TRBJ1-1,16,TRBV19,NA,CASSIGRTGDVTEAFF,TGTGCCAGTAGTATAGGTCGGACAGGGGACGTCACTGAAGCTTTCTTT
NA,TRBJ1-4,14,TRBV6-6,NA,CASTQQGPNEKLFF,TGTGCCAGCACACAACAGGGACCAAATGAAAAACTGTTTTTT
NA,TRBJ1-2,15,TRBV19,NA,CASSSWPTRNYGYTF,TGTGCCAGTAGTAGTTGGCCAACCCGCAACTATGGCTACACCTTC
TRBD2,TRBJ2-2,18,TRBV24-1,NA,CATSVGLAGDPYTGELFF,TGTGCCACCAGTGTTGGACTAGCGGGAGACCCCTACACCGGGGAGCTGTTTTTT
NA,TRBJ2-2,13,TRBV6-2/TRBV6-3,medium-sized,CASSYSTTGELFF,TGTGCCAGCAGTTACTCGACCACCGGGGAGCTGTTTTTT
NA,TRBJ1-2,14,TRBV13,once,CASSSNDIPVGYTF,TGTGCCAGCAGTTCTAACGACATCCCTGTCGGCTACACCTTC
TRBD2,TRBJ2-1,17,TRBV18,NA,CASSPRGTSGAINEQFF,TGTGCCAGCTCACCACGGGGGACTAGCGGGGCCATAAATGAGCAGTTCTTC
NA,TRBJ2-1,16,TRBV27,NA,CASSSSPRSSYNEQFF,TGTGCCAGCAGTTCCTCCCCTCGGAGCTCCTACAATGAGCAGTTCTTC
TRBD2,TRBJ2-7,15,TRBV9,NA,CASSLAGAPPYEQYF,TGTGCCAGCTCTTTAGCGGGAGCTCCCCCCTACGAGCAGTACTTC
NA,TRBJ1-5,17,TRBV2,NA,CASSEALLRRLTRAQHF,TGTGCCAGCAGTGAAGCGCTTCTGAGGCGCTTAACGAGGGCCCAGCATTTT
NA,TRBJ2-5,15,TRBV5-4,NA,CASSSLVGLQETQYF,TGTGCCAGCAGCTCTTTGGTGGGACTGCAAGAGACCCAGTACTTC
TRBD1,TRBJ2-7,14,TRBV18,NA,CASSPGQGPNEQYF,TGTGCCAGCTCACCGGGACAGGGGCCTAACGAGCAGTACTTC
TRBD2,TRBJ2-4,13,TRBV6-5,NA,CASRGGRGDIQYF,TGTGCCAGCAGAGGCGGGAGGGGAGACATTCAGTACTTC
NA,TRBJ2-3,9,TRBV3-1/TRBV3-2,once,CAQGDTQYF,TGTGCCCAAGGGGATACGCAGTATTTT
NA,TRBJ1-4,16,TRBV7-8,few,CASSHLPGKSNEKLFF,TGTGCCAGCAGCCACTTGCCGGGGAAGTCTAATGAAAAACTGTTTTTT
TRBD1,TRBJ1-1,14,TRBV11-2,NA,CASSLWDSNTEAFF,TGTGCCAGCAGCTTATGGGACAGTAACACTGAAGCTTTCTTT
TRBD1,TRBJ2-5,15,TRBV28,NA,CASTTPEGTAETQYF,TGTGCCAGCACTACCCCTGAAGGGACAGCAGAGACCCAGTACTTC
TRBD1,TRBJ2-2,16,TRBV7-8,once,CASSFRDRGVPGELFF,TGTGCCAGCAGCTTCCGGGACAGGGGGGTCCCCGGGGAGCTGTTTTTT
NA,TRBJ2-7,14,TRBV19,NA,CASTETGTSYEQYF,TGTGCCAGTACCGAGACAGGAACCTCCTACGAGCAGTACTTC
NA,TRBJ1-5,16,TRBV19,NA,CASSPAGASGNQPQHF,TGTGCCAGTAGCCCCGCGGGGGCCAGTGGCAATCAGCCCCAGCATTTT
TRBD1,TRBJ1-6,14,TRBV6-5,few,CASRGDRESSPLHF,TGTGCCAGCAGGGGGGACAGGGAAAGTTCACCCCTCCACTTT
NA,TRBJ1-1,13,TRBV13,NA,CASSLRDTGEAFF,TGTGCCAGCAGCCTCCGGGACACTGGTGAAGCTTTCTTT